This T cell receptor beta chain was identified during a study of identical twins. One entry per CDR3 protein, called by TCRdb with MiXCR from the 5' RACE reads. The profile shows just over 500,000 distinct CDR3 sequences, 22% of them singletons. In the case of this clonotype: The antigen remains unidentified.

Notes on the study in general: Within cord blood, abundant beta clonotypes carried fewer insertions, but memory repertoires showed no such trend.

Germline assignment: CDR1 LGHNA and CDR2 YSLEER. CDR3 length: 15 amino acids. After removal of 2 bases from V and 2 bases from J, the junction contained 2 bases not matched to a gene. This sample was shared with a second study, whose subject was T cells expressing NK-cell markers.

J is TRBJ2-1 and V is TRBV4-3; TRBD2 agrees at 8 bases. The TCR sequence derives from a woman between 18 and 30 years old in good health. Sequenced input: CD4+ T cells sorted from blood. For the CDR3, the DNA is TGCGCCAGCAGCCAATCTAGCGGGCCCTACAATGAGCAGTTCTTC. Translating it yields CASSQSSGPYNEQFF.